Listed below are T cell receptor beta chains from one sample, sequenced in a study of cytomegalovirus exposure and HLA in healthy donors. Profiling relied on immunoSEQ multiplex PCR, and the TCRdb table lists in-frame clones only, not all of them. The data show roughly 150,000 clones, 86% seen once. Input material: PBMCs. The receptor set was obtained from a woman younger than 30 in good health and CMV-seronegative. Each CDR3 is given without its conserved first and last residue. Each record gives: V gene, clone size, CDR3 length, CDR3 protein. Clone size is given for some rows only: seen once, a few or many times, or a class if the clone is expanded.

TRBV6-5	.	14	ASSYGIRGVRNEQF
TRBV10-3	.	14	AISVSERDYAYEQY
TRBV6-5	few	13	ASSLGSGSYNEQF
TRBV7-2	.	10	ASSLVRNEQF
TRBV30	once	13	AWSVGGLPKTEAF
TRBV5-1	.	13	ASSLPGSSYNEQF
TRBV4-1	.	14	ASSQDGTDGGEKLF
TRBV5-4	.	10	ASSSPDREST
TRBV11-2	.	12	ASSLAGGSYEQY
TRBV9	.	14	ASSASGAGETYEQY
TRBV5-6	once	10	ASSLSERDQH
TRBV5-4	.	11	ASSGARGAEAF
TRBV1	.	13	TSNLRGAGGYEQY
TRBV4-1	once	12	ASSQGQGVGEQY
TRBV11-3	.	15	ASSPGLAGGQADEQF
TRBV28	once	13	ASSPIGQGKYEQY
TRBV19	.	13	ASTAGQGGADTQY
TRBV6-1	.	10	ASSESNYGYT
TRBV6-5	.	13	ASSYSVQANTEAF
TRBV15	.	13	ATSSGPHSGNTIY
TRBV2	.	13	ASRQGGGSGNTIY
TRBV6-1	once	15	ASSEVTGTLYNSPLH
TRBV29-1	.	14	SVKRGLAGARYEQF
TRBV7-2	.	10	ASSHEVGGRF
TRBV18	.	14	ASSPPRRQGGETQY
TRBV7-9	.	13	ASSNLAGGPNTQY
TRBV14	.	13	ASSPTSGGPYEQY
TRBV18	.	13	ASSPPQGIATEAF
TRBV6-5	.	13	ASSHTGTGGHEQY
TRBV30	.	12	AWSHLTGGTEAF
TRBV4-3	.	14	ASSQESTGPNTEAF
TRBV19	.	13	ASSLQAPLLNEQF
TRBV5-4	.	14	ASSLGGTQSSYEQY
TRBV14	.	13	ASSLIAGSSYEQY
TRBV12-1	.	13	ASSFVARGKYGYT
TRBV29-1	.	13	SVGNRDGRGYEQY
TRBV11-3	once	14	ASSLAGWEHTGDLF
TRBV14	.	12	ASSQVWRETEAF
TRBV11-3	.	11	ASSPGLANEQY
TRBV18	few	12	ASSQNWEPYEQY
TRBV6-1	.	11	ASSGAAGTEAF
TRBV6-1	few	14	ASSESWGTGPYEQY
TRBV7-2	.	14	ASSLARTGGQETQY
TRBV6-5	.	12	ASRQGAVRTEAF
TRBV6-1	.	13	ASSEVPGQAPEQY
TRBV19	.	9	ASLINTEAF
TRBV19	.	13	ASSPGTGSLYEQY
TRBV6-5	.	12	ASSYGGLGGGYT
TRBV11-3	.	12	ASSRQSSTDTQY
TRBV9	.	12	ASSAGQGRSEAF
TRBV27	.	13	ASSFSIGTDYGYT
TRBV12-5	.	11	ASGLQGRNIQY
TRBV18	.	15	ASSPERYRQGSYGYT
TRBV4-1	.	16	ASSQDFLRGQNTGELF
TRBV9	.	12	ASSPGLGPGELF
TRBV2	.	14	ASTYRTVQGEDTQY